These 6 T cell receptor beta chains came from one sample sequenced in a study of T-cell memory formation after mild COVID-19. TCRdb called the 5' RACE reads again in MiXCR, with one record for every CDR3 protein. The table records approximately 450,000 distinct CDR3 sequences, roughly 20% of them present only once. The sample was PBMCs or a T cell subset sorted from them (not recorded which). These receptors originate from an adult woman who had mild COVID-19 (a few samples of this study predate the infection). Cell type and time point are not known.

The chain couples TRBV24-1 to TRBJ1-3; 12 bases are a match to TRBD1. J lost 0 bases, V lost 5 bases, and 4 bases had no gene match. This CDR3 has 17 amino acids. Germline V gene lookup returns CDR1 KGHDR and CDR2 SFDVKD. CDR3 region: CATSAGTGGGSGNTIYF. The CDR3 DNA reads as TGTGCCACCAGTGCCGGGACAGGGGGCGGCTCTGGAAACACCATATATTTT.

The CDR3 sequence is CASSMTSGRAGELFF. CDR3 bases: TGTGCCAGCAGCATGACTAGCGGGAGGGCCGGGGAGCTGTTTTTT. The chain recombines TRBV6-2 or TRBV6-3 with TRBJ2-2, with TRBD2 matching over 14 bases. This CDR3 comprises 15 residues. V lost 6 bases, J lost 6 bases, and 3 bases stayed unmatched. The germline V gene encodes CDR1 MNHEY and CDR2 SVGEGT.

This clonotype was observed a few times. The CDR3 does not close with the conserved phenylalanine or tryptophan, likely indicating a read error. Because the CDR3's place on the DNA is in doubt, the DNA is left out and the CDR3 is given as listed by TCRdb. CDR3 region: CASSDSPRP. The rearrangement joins TRBV6-4 to TRBJ1-3. The CDR3 numbers 9 amino acids, ends counted. CDR1 and CDR2 from the germline V gene are MRHNA and SNTAGT.

This clonotype was found a few times. The rearrangement uses TRBV14 and TRBJ2-3, with TRBD2 matching 16 bases. Germline V gene data show CDR1 as SGHDN and CDR2 as FVKESK. Losses at the gene ends were 4 bases for V and 2 bases for J; bases not matched to a gene: 12. The CDR3 is 20 amino acids. The CDR3 spells CASSPPGLAGGPSLTDTQYF. The CDR3 bases are TGTGCCAGCAGCCCCCCGGGACTAGCGGGAGGGCCCTCCCTCACAGATACGCAGTATTTT.

The chain recombines TRBV6-5 with TRBJ1-1, with D maybe TRBD1 (5 bases). V was clipped by 2 bases and J by 4 bases, with 11 bases between them. The CDR3 contains 14 residues. Germline lookup yields CDR1 MNHEY and CDR2 SVGAGI. This CDR3 reads CASSYPGGGTEAFF. As DNA, the CDR3 is TGTGCCAGCAGTTACCCCGGGGGGGGCACTGAAGCTTTCTTT.

The chain links TRBV7-3 to TRBJ2-5; TRBD2 aligns across 12 bases. The CDR3 is 16 amino acids. Germline CDR1 is SGHTA and CDR2 is FQGTGA. Germline trimming cut 0 bases from V and 2 bases from J; bases unmatched to any gene: 1. In DNA, the CDR3 is TGTGCCAGCAGCTTAACGACTAGCGGGGGACAAGAGACCCAGTACTTC. It yields the protein CASSLTTSGGQETQYF.